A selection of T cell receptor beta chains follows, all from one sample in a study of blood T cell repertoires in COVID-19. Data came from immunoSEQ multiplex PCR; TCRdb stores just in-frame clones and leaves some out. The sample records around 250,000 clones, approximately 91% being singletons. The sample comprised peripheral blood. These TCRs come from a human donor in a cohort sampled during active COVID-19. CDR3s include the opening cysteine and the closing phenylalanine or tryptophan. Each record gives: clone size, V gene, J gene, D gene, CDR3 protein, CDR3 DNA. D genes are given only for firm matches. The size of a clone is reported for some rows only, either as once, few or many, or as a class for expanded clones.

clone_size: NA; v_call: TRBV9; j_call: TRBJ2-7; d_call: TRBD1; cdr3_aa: CASSAGGNSYEQYF; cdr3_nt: TGTGCCAGCAGCGCAGGGGGAAACTCCTACGAGCAGTACTTC
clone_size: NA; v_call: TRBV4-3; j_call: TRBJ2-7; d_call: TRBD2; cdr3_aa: CASSQDRNGRAEQYF; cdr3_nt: TGCGCCAGCAGCCAAGATCGTAACGGGAGGGCAGAGCAGTACTTC
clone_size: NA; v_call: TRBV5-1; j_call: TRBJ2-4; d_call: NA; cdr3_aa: CASSLGPGAAIRSDIQYF; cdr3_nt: TGCGCCAGCAGCTTGGGCCCAGGGGCCGCGATTAGGAGTGACATTCAGTACTTC
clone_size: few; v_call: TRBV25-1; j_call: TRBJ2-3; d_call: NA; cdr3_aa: CASSERHTDTQYF; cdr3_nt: TGTGCCAGCAGTGAGAGGCACACAGATACGCAGTATTTT
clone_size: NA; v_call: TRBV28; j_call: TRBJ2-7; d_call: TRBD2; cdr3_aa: CASSSPGLAGGASYEQYF; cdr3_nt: TGTGCCAGCAGTTCCCCGGGACTAGCGGGAGGAGCGTCCTACGAGCAGTACTTC
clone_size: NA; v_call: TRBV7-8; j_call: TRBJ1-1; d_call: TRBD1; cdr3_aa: CASSSRQGGTEAFF; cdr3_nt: TGTGCCAGCAGCTCGCGACAGGGTGGTACTGAAGCTTTCTTT
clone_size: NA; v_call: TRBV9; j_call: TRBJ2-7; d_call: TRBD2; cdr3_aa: CASSVGGGTSGLYEQYF; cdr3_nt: TGTGCCAGCAGCGTAGGAGGAGGGACTAGCGGGCTATACGAGCAGTACTTC
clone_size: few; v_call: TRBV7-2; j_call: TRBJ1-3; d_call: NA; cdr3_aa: CASSQRGGSSGNTIYF; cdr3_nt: TGTGCCAGCAGCCAGCGGGGGGGAAGCTCTGGAAACACCATATATTTT
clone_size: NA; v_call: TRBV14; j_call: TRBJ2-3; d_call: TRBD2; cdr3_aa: CASSQGVLLGGSKTDTQYF; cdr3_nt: TGTGCCAGCAGCCAAGGGGTTTTACTTGGCGGGAGTAAGACAGATACGCAGTATTTT
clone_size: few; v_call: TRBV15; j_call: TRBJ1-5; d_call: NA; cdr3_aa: CATSRDLQGNQPQHF; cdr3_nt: TGTGCCACCAGCAGAGATCTACAGGGCAATCAGCCCCAGCATTTT
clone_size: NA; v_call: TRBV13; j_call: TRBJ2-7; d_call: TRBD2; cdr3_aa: CASSFSGGAEEQYF; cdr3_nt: TGTGCCAGCAGCTTTAGCGGGGGGGCCGAGGAGCAGTACTTC
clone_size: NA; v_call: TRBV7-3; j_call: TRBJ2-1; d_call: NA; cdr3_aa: CASSPGLFDEQFF; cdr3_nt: TGTGCCAGCAGCCCCGGACTATTCGATGAGCAGTTCTTC
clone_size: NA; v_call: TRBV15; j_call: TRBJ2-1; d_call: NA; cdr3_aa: CATYYRRGGGSYNEQFF; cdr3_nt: TGTGCCACCTACTACCGTAGAGGCGGAGGCTCCTACAATGAGCAGTTCTTC
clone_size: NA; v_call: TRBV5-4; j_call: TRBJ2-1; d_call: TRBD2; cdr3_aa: CASRGGRGNEQFF; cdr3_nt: TGTGCCAGCAGGGGCGGGAGGGGCAATGAGCAGTTCTTC
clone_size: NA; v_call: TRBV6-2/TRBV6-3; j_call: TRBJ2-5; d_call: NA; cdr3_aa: CASSFFAGSQETQYF; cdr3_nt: TGTGCCAGCAGTTTCTTCGCGGGATCCCAAGAGACCCAGTACTTC
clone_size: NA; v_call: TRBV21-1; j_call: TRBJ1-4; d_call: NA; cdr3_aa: CASSKPSRGQITHCEKLFF; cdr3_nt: TGTGCCAGCAGCAAACCCTCCCGGGGACAGATAACACATTGTGAAAAACTGTTTTTT
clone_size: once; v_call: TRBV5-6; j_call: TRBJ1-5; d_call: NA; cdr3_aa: CASSLSGNQPQHF; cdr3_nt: TGTGCCAGCAGCTTGAGCGGGAATCAGCCCCAGCATTTT
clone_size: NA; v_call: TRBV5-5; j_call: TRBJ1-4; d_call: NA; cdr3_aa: CASSRVVYEKLFF; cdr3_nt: TGTGCCAGCAGTCGGGTCGTGTATGAAAAACTGTTTTTT
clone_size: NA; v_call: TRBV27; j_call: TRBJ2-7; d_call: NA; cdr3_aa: CASSSRVHEQYF; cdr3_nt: TGTGCCAGCAGTTCCAGGGTCCACGAGCAGTACTTC
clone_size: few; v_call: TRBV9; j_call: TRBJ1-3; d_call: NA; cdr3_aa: CASSVSWSSGNTIYF; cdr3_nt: TGTGCCAGCAGCGTATCCTGGAGCTCTGGAAACACCATATATTTT
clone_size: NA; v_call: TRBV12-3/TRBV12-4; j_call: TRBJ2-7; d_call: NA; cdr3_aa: CASSFSGREQYF; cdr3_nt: TGTGCCAGCAGTTTCTCAGGGCGGGAGCAGTACTTC
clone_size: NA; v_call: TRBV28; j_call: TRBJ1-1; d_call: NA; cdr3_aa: CASSLAGYQTEAFF; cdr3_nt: TGTGCCAGCAGTTTAGCAGGGTATCAAACTGAAGCTTTCTTT
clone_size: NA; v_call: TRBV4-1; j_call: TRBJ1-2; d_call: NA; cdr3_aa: CASSQGVRAALYGYTF; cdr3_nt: TGCGCCAGCAGCCAAGGGGTGCGGGCCGCCCTGTATGGCTACACCTTC
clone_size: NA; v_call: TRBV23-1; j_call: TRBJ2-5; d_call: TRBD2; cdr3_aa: CASSPRKGGPLKETQYF; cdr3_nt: TGCGCCAGCAGTCCCAGGAAGGGAGGGCCTCTCAAAGAGACCCAGTACTTC
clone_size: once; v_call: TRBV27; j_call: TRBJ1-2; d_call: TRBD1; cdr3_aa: CASSLGTANYGYTF; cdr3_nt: TGTGCCAGCAGTTTAGGGACAGCTAACTATGGCTACACCTTC
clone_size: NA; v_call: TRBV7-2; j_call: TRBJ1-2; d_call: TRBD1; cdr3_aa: CASSWGQDNYGYTF; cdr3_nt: TGTGCCAGCAGCTGGGGACAGGATAACTATGGCTACACCTTC
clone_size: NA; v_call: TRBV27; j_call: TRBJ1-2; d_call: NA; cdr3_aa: CASSLSQGTNYGYTF; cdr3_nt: TGTGCCAGCAGTTTATCGCAGGGGACGAACTATGGCTACACCTTC
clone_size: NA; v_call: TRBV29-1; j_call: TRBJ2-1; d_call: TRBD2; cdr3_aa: CSVAMLSGGYNEQFF; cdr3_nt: TGCAGCGTCGCCATGCTTAGCGGGGGCTACAATGAGCAGTTCTTC
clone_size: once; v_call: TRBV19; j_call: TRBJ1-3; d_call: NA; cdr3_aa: CASSPQRSSGNTIYF; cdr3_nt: TGTGCCAGTAGTCCTCAGAGGAGCTCTGGAAACACCATATATTTT
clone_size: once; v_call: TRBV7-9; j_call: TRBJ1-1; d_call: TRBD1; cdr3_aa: CASSFDRGTEAFF; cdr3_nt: TGTGCCAGCAGCTTCGACAGGGGGACTGAAGCTTTCTTT
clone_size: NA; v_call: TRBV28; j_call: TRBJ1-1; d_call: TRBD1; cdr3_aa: CASSLLPGQGSIGNTEAFF; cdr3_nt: TGTGCCAGCAGTTTACTCCCCGGACAGGGCTCCATTGGGAACACTGAAGCTTTCTTT
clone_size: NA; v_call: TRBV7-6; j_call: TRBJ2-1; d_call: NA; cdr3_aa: CASSPSLFNEQFF; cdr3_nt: TGTGCCAGCAGTCCTAGTCTTTTCAATGAGCAGTTCTTC
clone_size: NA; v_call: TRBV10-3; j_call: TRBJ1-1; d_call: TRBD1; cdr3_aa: CAISHSIGQGRTEAFF; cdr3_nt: TGTGCCATCAGCCATTCTATCGGACAGGGCCGGACTGAAGCTTTCTTT
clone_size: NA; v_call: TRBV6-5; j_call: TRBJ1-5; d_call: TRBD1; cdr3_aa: CASRVQGNQPQHF; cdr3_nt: TGTGCCAGCAGAGTACAGGGGAATCAGCCCCAGCATTTT
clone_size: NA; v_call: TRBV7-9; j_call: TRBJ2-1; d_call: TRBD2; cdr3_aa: CASSPRLAGGPSYNEQFF; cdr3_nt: TGTGCCAGCAGCCCGCGACTAGCGGGGGGGCCCTCCTACAATGAGCAGTTCTTC
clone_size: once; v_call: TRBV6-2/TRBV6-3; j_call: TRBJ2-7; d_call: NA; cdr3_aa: CASTPGAVPYEQYF; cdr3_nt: TGTGCCAGCACCCCGGGAGCGGTCCCCTACGAGCAGTACTTC
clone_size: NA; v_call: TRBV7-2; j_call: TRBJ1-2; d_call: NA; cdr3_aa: CASSLEGVGPDGYTF; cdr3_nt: TGTGCCAGCAGCTTAGAAGGGGTGGGGCCGGATGGCTACACCTTC
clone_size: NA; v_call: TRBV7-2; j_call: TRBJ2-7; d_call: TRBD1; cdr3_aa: CASSFGQGPYEQYF; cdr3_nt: TGTGCCAGCAGCTTCGGACAGGGACCCTACGAGCAGTACTTC
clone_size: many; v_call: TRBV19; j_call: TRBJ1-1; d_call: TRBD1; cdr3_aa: CASSIAGQSEAFF; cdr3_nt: TGTGCCAGTAGTATAGCGGGACAGTCTGAAGCTTTCTTT
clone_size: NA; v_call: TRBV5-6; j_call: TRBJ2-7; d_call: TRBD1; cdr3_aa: CASSSGTGLYEQYF; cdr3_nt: TGTGCCAGCAGCTCCGGGACAGGGCTCTACGAGCAGTACTTC
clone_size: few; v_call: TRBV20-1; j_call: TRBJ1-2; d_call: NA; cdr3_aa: CSASVDYGYTF; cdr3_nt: TGCAGTGCTAGCGTAGACTATGGCTACACCTTC
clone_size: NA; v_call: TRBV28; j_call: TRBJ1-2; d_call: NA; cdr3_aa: CATPIDREGNYGYTF; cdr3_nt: TGTGCCACCCCGATTGACCGGGAGGGTAACTATGGCTACACCTTC